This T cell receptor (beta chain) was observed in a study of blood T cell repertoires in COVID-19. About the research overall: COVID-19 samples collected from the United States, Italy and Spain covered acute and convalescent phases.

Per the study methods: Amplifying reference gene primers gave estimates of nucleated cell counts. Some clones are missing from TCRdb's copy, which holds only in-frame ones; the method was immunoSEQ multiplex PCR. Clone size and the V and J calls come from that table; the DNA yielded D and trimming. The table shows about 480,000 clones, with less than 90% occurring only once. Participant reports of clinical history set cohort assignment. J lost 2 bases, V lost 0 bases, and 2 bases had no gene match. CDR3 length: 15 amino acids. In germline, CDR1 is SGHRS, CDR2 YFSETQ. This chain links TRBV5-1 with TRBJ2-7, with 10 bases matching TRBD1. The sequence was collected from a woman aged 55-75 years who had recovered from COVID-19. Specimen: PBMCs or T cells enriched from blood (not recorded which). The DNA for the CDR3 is TGCGCCAGCAGCTTGGAGACAGGGGGCCCCTACGAGCAGTACTTC. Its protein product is CASSLETGGPYEQYF. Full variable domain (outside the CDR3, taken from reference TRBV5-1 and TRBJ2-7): KAGVTQTPRYLIKTRGQQVTLSCSPISGHRSVSWYQQTPGQGLQFLFEYFSETQRNKGNFPGRFSGRQFSNSRSEMNVSTLELGDSALYLCASSLETGGPYEQYFGPGTRLTVT.